One sample yielded the 14 T cell receptor beta chains listed below, sequenced in a study of OX40 agonist ivuxolimab in advanced cancers. This table comes from immunoSEQ multiplex PCR, and its TCRdb copy is limited to in-frame clones, with some not included. Among about 54,000 clones, roughly 92% were seen once, and the ten largest hold around 13%. The sequences come from CD4+ or CD8+ T cells sorted from blood, collected in a trial of the OX40 agonist ivuxolimab. The receptors stem from an adult with an advanced solid tumor such as melanoma, head and neck, liver or kidney cancer.

The CDR3 nucleotides are TGTGCCAGCAGCCACAGTTTTTCAGATACGCAGTATTTT. This sequence encodes CASSHSFSDTQYF. The chain carries TRBV6-4 and TRBJ2-3; no firm D call. Between the trimmed V and J ends, which lost 6 bases and 4 bases, there was a span of 11 bases. The germline CDR1 and CDR2 sequences are MRHNA and SNTAGT. The CDR3 loop spans 13 amino acids.

The CDR3 region is CASSEIPMLSTQYF. The CDR3 DNA reads TGTGCCAGCAGCGAGATACCGATGTTGTCGACCCAGTACTTC. V is TRBV5-4 and J is TRBJ2-5; D call uncertain. The length of the CDR3 is 14 residues. Per germline, CDR1 SGHNT and CDR2 YYREEE (reference sequence). V was shortened by 4 bases and J by 7 bases, with 17 bases between the two germline ends.

This chain joins TRBV15 and TRBJ2-7; D may correspond to TRBD1 or TRBD2 (5 bases each). Germline V CDR1 and CDR2: LNHNV, YYDKDF (reference sequence). This CDR3 has 15 amino acids. V lost 0 bases to trimming and J lost 6 bases, with 15 bases between them. Written as DNA, the CDR3 is TGTGCCACCAGCAGAGATCTGTCGGGACGACTCGAGCAGTACTTC. Protein product: CATSRDLSGRLEQYF.

This chain joins TRBV19 and TRBJ2-3, with 11 bases matching TRBD2. Losses at the gene ends were 5 bases for V and 5 bases for J; bases not matched to a gene: 6. This CDR3 spans 15 amino acids. Germline CDR1 is LNHDA and CDR2 is SQIVND (reference sequence). The DNA for the CDR3 is TGTGCCAGTAGTGGTAGCGGGGGGGCTGGAGATACGCAGTATTTT. This codes for CASSGSGGAGDTQYF.

The V call is TRBV29-1, the J call TRBJ1-3; possibly TRBD1 for D (5 bases). The CDR3 consists of 13 residues. V lost 7 bases and J lost 0, with 10 bases in between. CDR1 SQVTM and CDR2 ANQGSEA come from the germline V gene. The CDR3 is CSARDGSGNTIYF. Written as DNA, the CDR3 is TGCAGCGCTCGGGACGGCTCTGGAAACACCATATATTTT.

The chain has TRBV2 and TRBJ2-3; the match to TRBD1 covers 8 bases. V was pared by 3 bases and J by 6 bases, with 5 bases of the junction left unmatched. This CDR3 has 14 amino acids. Germline CDR1 SNHLY, CDR2 FYNNEI. The CDR3 DNA reads TGTGCCAGCAGTGACAGGGGGCTTTGGGATACGCAGTATTTT. Its protein product is CASSDRGLWDTQYF.

J is TRBJ2-3 and V is TRBV5-1, with 8 positions matching TRBD2. The CDR3 is 16 residues long. Trimming took 7 bases from V and 1 from J; bases not matched to a gene: 11. The germline V gene has CDR1 SGHRS and CDR2 YFSETQ. This chain's CDR3 is CASDKGGLAGTDTQYF. In DNA form, the CDR3 reads TGCGCCAGCGACAAGGGCGGACTAGCCGGCACAGATACGCAGTATTTT.

This sequence joins TRBV6-1 and TRBJ1-3; the D gene is possibly TRBD1 (5 bases). V lost 6 bases and J lost 4, with 10 bases in between. Germline CDR1 is MNHNS and CDR2 is SASEGT. The CDR3 loop spans 13 amino acids. CDR3 residues: CASRPGLGNTIYF. CDR3 coding DNA: TGTGCCAGCAGACCAGGGTTAGGAAACACCATATATTTT.

The rearrangement links TRBV19 to TRBJ1-1, with a possible D match to TRBD1 (6 bases). The ends were cut back, 10 bases at V and 5 bases at J, with 17 bases in the middle. The CDR3 is 13 amino acids. Germline V gives CDR1 LNHDA, CDR2 SQIVND (reference sequence). This CDR3 reads CATVGRGRTEAFF. CDR3 nucleotides: TGTGCCACAGTCGGCCGGGGGCGTACTGAAGCTTTCTTT.

The chain joins TRBV6-6 to TRBJ1-1; tentative D call: TRBD1 (6 bases). CDR3 length: 14 residues. The germline CDR1 and CDR2 sequences are MNHNY and SVGAGI (reference sequence). The V end lost 6 bases, the J end lost 5 bases, and 16 bases lay between the germline ends. The CDR3, as DNA: TGTGCCAGCAGCGCCGCGGGGGCTTGGACTGAAGCTTTCTTT. This codes for CASSAAGAWTEAFF.

Only one count was recorded for this clone. The CDR3 here is CASSLGLAGVTREYF. The DNA for the CDR3 is TGTGCCAGCAGCTTGGGACTAGCGGGGGTTACACGAGAGTACTTC. This chain uses TRBV5-4 with TRBJ2-7; 12 bases map to TRBD2. The CDR3 is made up of 15 amino acids. V shed 0 bases and J 11 bases; nucleotides not matched to a gene: 9. Germline CDR1 and CDR2: SGHNT and YYREEE (reference sequence).

In its sample, this clone was seen once. This chain uses TRBV7-2 with TRBJ1-2; possible D gene TRBD1, 5 bases. Germline V gene data show CDR1 as SGHTA and CDR2 as FQGNSA. Trimming took 3 bases from V and 4 from J, leaving 12 bases between them. The CDR3 is 14 residues long. CDR3 sequence reads: CASSFAGRGYGYTF. The CDR3 nucleotides are TGTGCCAGCAGCTTCGCGGGGCGCGGCTATGGCTACACCTTC. Full variable domain (remainder filled in from reference TRBV7-2 and TRBJ1-2): GAGVSQSPSNKVTEKGKDVELRCDPISGHTALYWYRQSLGQGLEFLIYFQGNSAPDKSGLPSDRFSAERTGGSVSTLTIQRTQQEDSAVYLCASSFAGRGYGYTFGSGTRLTVV.

The chain recombines TRBV11-2 with TRBJ2-1; the match to TRBD1 covers 10 bases. V shed 6 bases and J 6 bases; nucleotides not matched to a gene: 8. Germline V gene data show CDR1 as SGHAT and CDR2 as FQNNGV. The CDR3 is 15 residues long. CDR3 residues: CASRQTGGGGNEQFF. For the CDR3, the DNA is TGTGCCAGCAGACAGACAGGGGGCGGGGGCAATGAGCAGTTCTTC. Full variable domain (remainder filled in from reference TRBV11-2 and TRBJ2-1): EAGVAQSPRYKIIEKRQSVAFWCNPISGHATLYWYQQILGQGPKLLIQFQNNGVVDDSQLPKDRFSAERLKGVDSTLKIQPAKLEDSAVYLCASRQTGGGGNEQFFGPGTRLTVL.

The rearrangement links TRBV9 to TRBJ1-2, with a weak D call TRBD1 (6 bases). The CDR3 sequence is 14 residues long. Germline V gene lookup returns CDR1 SGDLS and CDR2 YYNGEE. V dropped 2 bases and J dropped 7 bases, with 15 bases sitting between them. The DNA of the CDR3 is TGTGCCAGCAGCGTGATACAGGGAGTAGCTGGCTACACCTTC. It yields the protein CASSVIQGVAGYTF.